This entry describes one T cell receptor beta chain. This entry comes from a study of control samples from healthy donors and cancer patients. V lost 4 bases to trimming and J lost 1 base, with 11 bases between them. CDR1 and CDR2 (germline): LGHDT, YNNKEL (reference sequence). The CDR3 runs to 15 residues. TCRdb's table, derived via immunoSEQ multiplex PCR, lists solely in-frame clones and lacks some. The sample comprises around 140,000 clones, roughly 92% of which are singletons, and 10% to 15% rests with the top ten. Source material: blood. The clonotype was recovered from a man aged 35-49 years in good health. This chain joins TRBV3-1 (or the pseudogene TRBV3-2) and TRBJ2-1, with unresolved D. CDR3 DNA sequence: TGTGCCAGCAGCCTCGCCGGGCAATCCTACAATGAGCAGTTCTTC. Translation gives CASSLAGQSYNEQFF.